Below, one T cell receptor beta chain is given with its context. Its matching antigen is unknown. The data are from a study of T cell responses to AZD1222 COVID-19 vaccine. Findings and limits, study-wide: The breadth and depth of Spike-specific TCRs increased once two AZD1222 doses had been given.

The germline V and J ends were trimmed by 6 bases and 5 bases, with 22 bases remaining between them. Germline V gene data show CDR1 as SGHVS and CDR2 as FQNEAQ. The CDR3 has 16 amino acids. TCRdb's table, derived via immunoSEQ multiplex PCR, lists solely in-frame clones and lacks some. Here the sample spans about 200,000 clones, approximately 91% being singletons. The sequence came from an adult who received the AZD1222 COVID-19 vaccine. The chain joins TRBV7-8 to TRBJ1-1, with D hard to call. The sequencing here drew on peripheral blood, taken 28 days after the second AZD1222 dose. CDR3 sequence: CASSYRGGQSLTEAFF. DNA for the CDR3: TGTGCCAGCAGTTATAGAGGTGGGCAGAGTCTTACTGAAGCTTTCTTT. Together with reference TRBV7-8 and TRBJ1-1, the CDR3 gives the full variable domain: GAGVSQSPRYKVAKRGQDVALRCDPISGHVSLFWYQQALGQGPEFLTYFQNEAQLDKSGLPSDRFFAERPEGSVSTLKIQRTQQEDSAVYLCASSYRGGQSLTEAFFGQGTRLTVV.